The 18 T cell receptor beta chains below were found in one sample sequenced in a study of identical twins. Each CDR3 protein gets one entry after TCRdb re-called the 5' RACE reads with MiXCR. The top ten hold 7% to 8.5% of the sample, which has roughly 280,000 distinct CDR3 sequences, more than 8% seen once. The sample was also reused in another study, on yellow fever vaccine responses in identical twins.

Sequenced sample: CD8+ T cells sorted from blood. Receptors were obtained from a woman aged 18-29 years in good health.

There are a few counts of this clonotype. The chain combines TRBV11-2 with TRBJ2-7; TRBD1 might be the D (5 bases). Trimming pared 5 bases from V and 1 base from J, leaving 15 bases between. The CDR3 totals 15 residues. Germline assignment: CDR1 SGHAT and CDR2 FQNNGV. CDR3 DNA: TGTGCCAGCAGCGACAGTGGGGTCCTTTCCTACGAGCAGTACTTC. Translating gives CASSDSGVLSYEQYF.

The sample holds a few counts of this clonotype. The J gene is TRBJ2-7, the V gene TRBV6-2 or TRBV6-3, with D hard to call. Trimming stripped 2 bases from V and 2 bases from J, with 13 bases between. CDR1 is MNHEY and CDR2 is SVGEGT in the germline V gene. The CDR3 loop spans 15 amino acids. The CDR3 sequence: CASSYPRTGPYEQYF. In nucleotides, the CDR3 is TGTGCCAGCAGTTACCCCCGAACCGGACCCTACGAGCAGTACTTC.

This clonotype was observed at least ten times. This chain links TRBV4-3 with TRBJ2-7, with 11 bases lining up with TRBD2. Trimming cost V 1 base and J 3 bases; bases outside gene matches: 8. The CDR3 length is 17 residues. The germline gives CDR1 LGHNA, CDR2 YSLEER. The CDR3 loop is CASSQGRSGTSGYEQYF. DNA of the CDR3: TGCGCCAGCAGCCAAGGAAGGAGCGGGACTAGCGGCTACGAGCAGTACTTC.

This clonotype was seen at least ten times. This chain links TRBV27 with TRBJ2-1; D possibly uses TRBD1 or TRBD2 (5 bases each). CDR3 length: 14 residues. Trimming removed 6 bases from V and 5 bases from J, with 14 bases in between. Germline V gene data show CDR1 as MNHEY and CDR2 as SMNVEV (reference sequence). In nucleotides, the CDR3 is TGTGCCAGCAGCCCTTCCGGGACCCACAATGAGCAGTTCTTC. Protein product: CASSPSGTHNEQFF.

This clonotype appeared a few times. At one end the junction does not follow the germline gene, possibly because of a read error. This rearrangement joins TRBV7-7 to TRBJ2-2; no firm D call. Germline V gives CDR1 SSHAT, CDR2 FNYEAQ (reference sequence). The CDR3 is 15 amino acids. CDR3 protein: CASSLEVAGAGELFF. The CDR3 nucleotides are TGTGCTAGCAGCTTAGAGGTGGCTGGAGCCGGGGAGCTGTTTTTT.

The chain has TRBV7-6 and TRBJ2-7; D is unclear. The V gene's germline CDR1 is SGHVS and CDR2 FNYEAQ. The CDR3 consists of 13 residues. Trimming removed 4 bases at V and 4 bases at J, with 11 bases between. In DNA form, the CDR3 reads TGTGCCAGCAGCTCCACGAACCGATACGAGCAGTACTTC. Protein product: CASSSTNRYEQYF. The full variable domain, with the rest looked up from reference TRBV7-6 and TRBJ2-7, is GAGVSQSPRYKVTKRGQDVALRCDPISGHVSLYWYRQALGQGPEFLTYFNYEAQQDKSGLPNDRFSAERPEGSISTLTIQRTEQRDSAMYRCASSSTNRYEQYFGPGTRLTVT.

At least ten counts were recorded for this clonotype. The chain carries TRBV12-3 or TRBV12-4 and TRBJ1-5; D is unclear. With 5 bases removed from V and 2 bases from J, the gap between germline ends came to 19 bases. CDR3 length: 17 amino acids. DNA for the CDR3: TGTGCCAGCAGTCCCGGACGGCAACAAGCCGGCAATCAGCCCCAGCATTTT. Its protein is CASSPGRQQAGNQPQHF.

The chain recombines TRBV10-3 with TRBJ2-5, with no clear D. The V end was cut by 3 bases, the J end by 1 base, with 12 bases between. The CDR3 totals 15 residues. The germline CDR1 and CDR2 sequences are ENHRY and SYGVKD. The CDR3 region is CAISEKITLQETQYF. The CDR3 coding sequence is TGTGCCATCAGTGAAAAGATAACACTCCAAGAGACCCAGTACTTC.

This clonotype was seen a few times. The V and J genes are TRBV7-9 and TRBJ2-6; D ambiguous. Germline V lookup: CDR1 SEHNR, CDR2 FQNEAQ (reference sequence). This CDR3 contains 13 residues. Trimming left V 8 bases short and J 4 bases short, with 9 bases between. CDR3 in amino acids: CASRHKGANVLTF. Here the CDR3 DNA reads TGTGCCAGCCGCCATAAGGGGGCCAACGTCCTGACTTTC.

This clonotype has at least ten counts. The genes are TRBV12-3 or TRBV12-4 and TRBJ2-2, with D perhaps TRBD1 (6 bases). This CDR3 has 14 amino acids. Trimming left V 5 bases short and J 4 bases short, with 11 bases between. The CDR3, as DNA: TGTGCCAGCAGTCTGGACAGTCGCACCGGGGAGCTGTTTTTT. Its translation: CASSLDSRTGELFF.

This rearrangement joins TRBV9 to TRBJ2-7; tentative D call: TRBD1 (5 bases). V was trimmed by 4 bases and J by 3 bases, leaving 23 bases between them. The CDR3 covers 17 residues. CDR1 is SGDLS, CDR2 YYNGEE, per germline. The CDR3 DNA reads TGTGCCAGCAGCCCTTCCGTGGGTGGGGCGGATCACTACGAGCAGTACTTC. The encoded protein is CASSPSVGGADHYEQYF. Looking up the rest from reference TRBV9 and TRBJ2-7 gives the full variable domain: DSGVTQTPKHLITATGQRVTLRCSPRSGDLSVYWYQQSLDQGLQFLIQYYNGEERAKGNILERFSAQQFPDLHSELNLSSLELGDSALYFCASSPSVGGADHYEQYFGPGTRLTVT.

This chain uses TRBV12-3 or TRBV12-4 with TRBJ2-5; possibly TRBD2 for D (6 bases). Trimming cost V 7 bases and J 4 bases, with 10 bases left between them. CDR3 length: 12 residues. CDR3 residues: CASNRGGETQYF. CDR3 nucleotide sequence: TGTGCCAGCAACCGGGGAGGAGAGACCCAGTACTTC.

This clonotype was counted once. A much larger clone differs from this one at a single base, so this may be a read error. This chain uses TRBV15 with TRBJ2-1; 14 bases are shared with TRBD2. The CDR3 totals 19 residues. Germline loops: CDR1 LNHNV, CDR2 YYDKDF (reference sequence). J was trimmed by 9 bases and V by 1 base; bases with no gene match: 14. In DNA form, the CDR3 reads TGTGCCACCAGCAGAGTAGAACCGGGACTAGCGGGGGCGCGGGCTGAGCAGTTCTTC. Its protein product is CATSRVEPGLAGARAEQFF.

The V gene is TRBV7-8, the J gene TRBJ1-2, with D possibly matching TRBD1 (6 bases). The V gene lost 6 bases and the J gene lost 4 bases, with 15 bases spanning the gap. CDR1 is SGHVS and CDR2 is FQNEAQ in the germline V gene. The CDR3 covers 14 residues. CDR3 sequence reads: CASSMGAGSYGYTF. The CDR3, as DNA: TGTGCCAGCAGTATGGGGGCGGGGTCCTATGGCTACACCTTC.

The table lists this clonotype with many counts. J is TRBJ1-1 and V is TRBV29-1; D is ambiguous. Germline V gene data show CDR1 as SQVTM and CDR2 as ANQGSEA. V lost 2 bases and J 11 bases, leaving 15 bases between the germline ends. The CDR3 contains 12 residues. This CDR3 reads CSVEFSPGSAFF. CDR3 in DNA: TGCAGCGTTGAATTTTCACCGGGATCGGCTTTCTTT.

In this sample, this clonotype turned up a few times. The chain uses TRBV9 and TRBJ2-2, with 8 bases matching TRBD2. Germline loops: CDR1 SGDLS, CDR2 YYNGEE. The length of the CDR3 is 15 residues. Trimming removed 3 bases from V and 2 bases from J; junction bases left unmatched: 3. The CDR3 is CASSAGGANTGELFF. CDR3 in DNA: TGTGCCAGCAGCGCCGGGGGGGCCAACACCGGGGAGCTGTTTTTT. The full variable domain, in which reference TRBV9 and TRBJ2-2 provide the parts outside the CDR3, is DSGVTQTPKHLITATGQRVTLRCSPRSGDLSVYWYQQSLDQGLQFLIQYYNGEERAKGNILERFSAQQFPDLHSELNLSSLELGDSALYFCASSAGGANTGELFFGEGSRLTVL.

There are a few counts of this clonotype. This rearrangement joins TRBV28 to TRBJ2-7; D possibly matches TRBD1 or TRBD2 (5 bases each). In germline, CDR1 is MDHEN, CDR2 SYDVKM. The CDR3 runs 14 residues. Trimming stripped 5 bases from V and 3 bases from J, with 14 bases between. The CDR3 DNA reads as TGTGCCAGCAGTCCCCCGGGACGGATCTACGAGCAGTACTTC. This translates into CASSPPGRIYEQYF.

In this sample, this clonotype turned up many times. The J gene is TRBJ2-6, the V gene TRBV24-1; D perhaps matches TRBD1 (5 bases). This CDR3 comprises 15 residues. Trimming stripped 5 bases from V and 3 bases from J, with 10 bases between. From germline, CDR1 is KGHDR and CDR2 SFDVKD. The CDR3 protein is CATSGQFDGANVLTF. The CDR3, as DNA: TGTGCCACCAGTGGACAGTTTGATGGGGCCAACGTCCTGACTTTC.